This T cell receptor (beta chain) was observed in a study of spatial heterogeneity in lung cancer. Study information: Each time, sequencing found more beta-chain sequences than alpha-chain sequences.

This clonotype ranks as medium-sized. Its target is unknown. Being off target in a library aimed at alpha chains, this beta chain has a size of little meaning. CDR1 is KGHSH and CDR2 is LQKENI in the germline V gene. Trimming removed 4 bases from V and 2 bases from J; junction bases left unmatched: 4. This CDR3 has 14 residues. Stated time point: sample taken at primary tumor resection. Untreated early-stage non-small cell lung cancer patients, 55 to 85 in total, were the donors. Study-level points and caveats: It was found that expanded intratumoral alpha and beta TCR counts tracked tumor mutation counts.

Each TCR cDNA molecule bore a unique molecular identifier. TCRdb re-analysed the 5' RACE reads in MiXCR, keeping a single row per CDR3 protein. This repertoire shows 1,200 to 1,500 distinct CDR3 sequences, 10% to 15% found once; its top ten account for approximately 17%. The sequencing here drew on lung tumor tissue, taken at surgery. The chain combines TRBV18 with TRBJ2-7; 8 bases line up with TRBD1. This TCR was recovered from a female donor with early-stage non-small cell lung cancer. The CDR3 nucleotides read TGTGCCAGCTCACTATTGGACAGGGCCTACGAGCAGTACTTC. This codes for CASSLLDRAYEQYF.